Shown below are 9 T cell receptor beta chains from a single sample sequenced in a study of Ad26.COV2.S vaccination and SARS-CoV-2 variants. Treatment of the sample: approximately 18 received Ad26.COV2.S at low or high dose, single or two shots; several received placebo; per-sample allocation not given. Collection of samples fell on day 63 after the first vaccine or placebo injection. The repertoire was sequenced with immunoSEQ multiplex PCR; TCRdb's copy has only in-frame clones and lacks some. This sample has about 400,000 clones; 80% to 90% occur once, and the top ten carry 3.5%. Sequenced material: peripheral blood, taken in a trial of Ad26.COV2.S vaccine versus placebo. The receptor source for this set is a person between 18 and 59 years old who received the Ad26.COV2.S COVID-19 vaccine or a placebo.

The genes are TRBV2 and TRBJ1-4; 12 nucleotides match TRBD1. V dropped 9 bases and J dropped 8; count of bases not matched to a gene: 7. The CDR3 is made up of 14 amino acids. CDR1 and CDR2 (germline): SNHLY, FYNNEI. CDR3: CASSRDRGQEKLFF. Written as DNA, the CDR3 is TGTGCCAGTAGCCGGGACAGGGGGCAAGAAAAACTGTTTTTT.

This clone was recorded a few times. The rearrangement uses TRBV29-1 and TRBJ1-3; no clear D gene. This CDR3 is 11 amino acids long. Germline CDR1 is SQVTM and CDR2 is ANQGSEA. V lost 6 bases and J lost 4, with 7 bases in between. The chain's CDR3 is CSVQGGNTIYF. The CDR3 nucleotides are TGCAGCGTACAAGGGGGAAACACCATATATTTT.

This clone was counted only a few times. In the same sample, other DNA sequences code for this CDR3. The chain employs TRBV18 and TRBJ1-2, with 7 bases matching TRBD1. The V gene end was trimmed by 3 bases and the J gene end by 0 bases; junction bases not matched to a gene: 1. The CDR3 sequence is 14 residues long. The V gene's germline CDR1 is KGHSH and CDR2 LQKENI. CDR3: CASSPDRANYGYTF. As DNA, the CDR3 is TGTGCCAGCTCACCCGACAGGGCTAACTATGGCTACACCTTC.

V is TRBV5-4 and J is TRBJ1-1; D might be TRBD1 (5 bases). V was shortened by 0 bases and J by 3 bases, with 9 bases between the two germline ends. Germline CDR1 SGHNT, CDR2 YYREEE (reference sequence). There are 14 residues in the CDR3. CDR3 in DNA: TGTGCCAGCAGCTTGGAGCGGGGGGACACTGAAGCTTTCTTT. As protein: CASSLERGDTEAFF.

The chain joins TRBV3-1 (or the pseudogene TRBV3-2) to TRBJ2-1; 9 nucleotides agree with TRBD2. The CDR3 extends over 12 amino acids. Germline V gene sequence: CDR1 LGHDT, CDR2 YNNKEL (reference sequence). DNA for the CDR3: TGTGCGGCGAGCGGGGGGTACAATGAGCAGTTCTTC. It yields the protein CAASGGYNEQFF.

The gene calls are TRBV29-1 and TRBJ1-1, with D unresolved. Germline V gene lookup returns CDR1 SQVTM and CDR2 ANQGSEA. With 1 base removed from V and 1 base from J, the gap between germline ends came to 7 bases. The CDR3 loop spans 13 amino acids. The CDR3 DNA reads as TGCAGCGTTGAAGGGGATTGGAACACTGAAGCTTTCTTT. Amino acids: CSVEGDWNTEAFF.

The chain has TRBV15 and TRBJ1-6; TRBD1 is a possible D gene (5 bases). The germline CDR1 and CDR2 sequences are LNHNV and YYDKDF (reference sequence). The V end was cut by 0 bases, the J end by 8 bases, with 20 bases between. This CDR3 comprises 18 residues. CDR3 in amino acids: CATSRDGPESGDYSPLHF. In DNA form, the CDR3 reads TGTGCCACCAGCAGAGATGGGCCCGAGTCGGGGGACTATTCACCCCTCCACTTT.

The V call is TRBV6-5, the J call TRBJ1-1; a weak D match, TRBD1 (6 bases). Trimming removed 7 bases from V and 0 bases from J, with 15 bases in between. The CDR3 contains 15 residues. Germline CDR1 MNHEY, CDR2 SVGAGI. In DNA, the CDR3 is TGTGCCAGCACTCCAGGACAGCCACTGAACACTGAAGCTTTCTTT. It translates to CASTPGQPLNTEAFF.

The chain carries TRBV14 and TRBJ2-7; TRBD2 aligns across 7 bases. J was trimmed by 1 base and V by 4 bases; bases with no gene match: 7. Germline CDR1 reads SGHDN; CDR2 reads FVKESK. There are 15 residues in the CDR3. The CDR3 spells CASSPEAGESYEQYF. In DNA form, the CDR3 reads TGTGCCAGCAGCCCAGAGGCGGGGGAGTCCTACGAGCAGTACTTC.